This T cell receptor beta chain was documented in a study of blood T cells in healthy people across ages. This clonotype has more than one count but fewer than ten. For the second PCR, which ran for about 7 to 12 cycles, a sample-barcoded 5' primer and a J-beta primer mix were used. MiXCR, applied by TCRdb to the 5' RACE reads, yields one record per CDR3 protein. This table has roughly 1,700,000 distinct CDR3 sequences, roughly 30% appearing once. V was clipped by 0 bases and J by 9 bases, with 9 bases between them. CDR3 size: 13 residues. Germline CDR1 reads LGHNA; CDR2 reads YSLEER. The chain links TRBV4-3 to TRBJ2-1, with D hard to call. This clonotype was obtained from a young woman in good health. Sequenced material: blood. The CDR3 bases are TGCGCCAGCAGCCAAGATTTAGGTCCTGAGCAGTTCTTC. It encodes CASSQDLGPEQFF.